What follows are 29 T cell receptor beta chains derived from one specimen sequenced in a study of blood T cell repertoires in COVID-19. Only in-frame clones appear in the TCRdb table, and some are missing; sequencing was by immunoSEQ multiplex PCR. The sample carries roughly 50,000 clones, 80% to 90% recorded once. Sequencing was carried out using peripheral blood. These receptors were obtained from a woman older than 75 with acute or convalescent COVID-19.

V gene TRBV3-1 (or the pseudogene TRBV3-2) combines with J gene TRBJ2-7, with 13 bases matching TRBD2. Trimming removed 5 bases from V and 3 bases from J; junction bases left unmatched: 7. This CDR3 has 16 residues. Germline CDR1 LGHDT, CDR2 YNNKEL (reference sequence). DNA for the CDR3: TGTGCCAGCAGCGCCCGACTAGCGGGGGGACTCTACGAGCAGTACTTC. Translation: CASSARLAGGLYEQYF.

The gene calls are TRBV7-2 and TRBJ2-7; a weak D match, TRBD1 (6 bases). Germline CDR1 SGHTA, CDR2 FQGNSA. This CDR3 contains 14 residues. The V end lost 5 bases, the J end lost 2 bases, and 13 bases lay between the germline ends. This CDR3 is CASSLQQGAYEQYF. The CDR3 DNA reads as TGTGCCAGCAGCCTTCAACAGGGAGCCTACGAGCAGTACTTC.

The J gene is TRBJ2-7, the V gene TRBV30; possibly TRBD1 for D (5 bases). CDR1 and CDR2 from the germline V gene are GTSNPN and SVGIG (reference sequence). V lost 0 bases to trimming and J lost 3 bases, with 15 bases between them. The CDR3 totals 15 residues. The CDR3 here is CAWSVGQGIGYEQYF. The CDR3 DNA follows: TGTGCCTGGAGTGTAGGTCAGGGTATCGGCTACGAGCAGTACTTC.

This clone has just one count. The CDR3 protein is CASRGGQFYGYTF. DNA of the CDR3: TGTGCCAGCAGGGGGGGACAGTTCTATGGCTACACCTTC. The rearrangement links TRBV2 to TRBJ1-2, with 7 bases fitting TRBD1. After removal of 6 bases from V and 4 bases from J, the junction contained 5 bases not matched to a gene. CDR1 and CDR2 (germline): SNHLY, FYNNEI. CDR3 length equals 13 residues.

The table lists this clone with a count of one. The rearrangement links TRBV19 to TRBJ1-2, with 7 nucleotides matching TRBD1. This CDR3 has 16 residues. V dropped 4 bases and J dropped 6; count of bases not matched to a gene: 14. Germline lookup yields CDR1 LNHDA and CDR2 SQIVND (reference sequence). The CDR3 is CASSTPGQAPGDGYTF. CDR3 in DNA: TGTGCCAGTAGTACCCCCGGACAGGCCCCGGGGGATGGCTACACCTTC. Drawing the rest from reference TRBV19 and TRBJ1-2, the complete variable domain is DGGITQSPKYLFRKEGQNVTLSCEQNLNHDAMYWYRQDPGQGLRLIYYSQIVNDFQKGDIAEGYSVSREKKESFPLTVTSAQKNPTAFYLCASSTPGQAPGDGYTFGSGTRLTVV.

The chain employs TRBV19 and TRBJ1-1; the D gene is possibly TRBD1 (6 bases). This CDR3 is 14 amino acids long. Per the germline V gene, CDR1 is LNHDA and CDR2 is SQIVND (reference sequence). V lost 9 bases, J lost 4 bases, and 18 bases lay in between. The CDR3 bases are TGTGCCAGCCAATCTCAGGGGCCGGGCACTGAAGCTTTCTTT. The encoded protein is CASQSQGPGTEAFF.

This chain joins TRBV6-6 and TRBJ2-7; 10 bases align to TRBD1. Germline CDR1 MNHNY, CDR2 SVGAGI (reference sequence). This CDR3 is built from 15 residues. Germline trimming cut 2 bases from V and 4 bases from J; bases unmatched to any gene: 5. As DNA, the CDR3 is TGTGCCAGCAGTTACCCGGACAGGGGGTTTTACGAGCAGTACTTC. It yields the protein CASSYPDRGFYEQYF.

The J gene is TRBJ1-2, the V gene TRBV11-1; D ambiguous. The CDR3 sequence is 15 residues long. Germline V gives CDR1 SGHAT, CDR2 FQDESV (reference sequence). V lost 0 bases to trimming and J lost 0 bases, with 8 bases between them. The CDR3 nucleotides are TGTGCCAGCAGCTTAGCGGGCGGGACTAACTATGGCTACACCTTC. Its protein product is CASSLAGGTNYGYTF.

The chain recombines TRBV11-2 with TRBJ1-2; maybe TRBD1 (6 bases). V was shortened by 0 bases and J by 0 bases, with 11 bases between the two germline ends. Germline V gene data show CDR1 as SGHAT and CDR2 as FQNNGV. The CDR3 runs 16 residues. CDR3 in DNA: TGTGCCAGCAGCTTAGATAAGTGGGACACTAACTATGGCTACACCTTC. This translates into CASSLDKWDTNYGYTF.

CDR3 loop: CASSLGQGANPEAFF. CDR3 DNA: TGCGCCAGCAGCTTGGGGCAGGGGGCTAACCCTGAAGCTTTCTTT. The chain employs TRBV5-1 and TRBJ1-1, with 8 bases that match TRBD1. V was pared by 0 bases and J by 6 bases, with 7 bases of the junction left unmatched. The CDR3 consists of 15 residues. The V gene's germline CDR1 is SGHRS and CDR2 YFSETQ.

The V gene is TRBV19, the J gene TRBJ2-5; 8 bases align to TRBD2. CDR3 length: 15 amino acids. V was clipped by 5 bases and J by 1 base; unmatched bases: 6. The germline CDR1 and CDR2 sequences are LNHDA and SQIVND (reference sequence). DNA for the CDR3: TGTGCCAGTAGTGGAGGACTAGCCACCCAAGAGACCCAGTACTTC. This gives the protein CASSGGLATQETQYF.

This rearrangement joins TRBV3-1 (or the pseudogene TRBV3-2) to TRBJ2-3, with TRBD2 identical over 8 bases. J gave up 3 bases and V 4 bases, and 9 bases lay outside the gene matches. Germline values: CDR1 LGHDT, CDR2 YNNKEL (reference sequence). CDR3 size: 16 residues. The CDR3 loop reads CASSPTSGGPTDTQYF. The DNA for the CDR3 is TGTGCCAGCAGCCCGACAAGCGGGGGCCCAACAGATACGCAGTATTTT.

This chain connects TRBV10-1 to TRBJ2-5, with 8 bases matching TRBD2. Germline V gene lookup returns CDR1 WNHNN and CDR2 SYGVQD (reference sequence). This CDR3 has 13 amino acids. V trimming: 6 bases; J trimming: 1 base; junction bases outside the gene matches: 1. The CDR3 loop reads CASSGLAQETQYF. The CDR3 coding sequence is TGCGCCAGCAGCGGACTAGCCCAAGAGACCCAGTACTTC.

The chain joins TRBV5-5 to TRBJ1-1, with unresolved D. There are 13 residues in the CDR3. V was shortened by 3 bases and J by 1 base, with 7 bases between the two germline ends. CDR1 SGHKS and CDR2 YYEKEE come from the germline V gene (reference sequence). This CDR3 is CASSWAQNTEAFF. CDR3 coding DNA: TGTGCCAGCAGCTGGGCACAGAACACTGAAGCTTTCTTT.

The table lists this clone with a few counts. This sequence joins TRBV9 and TRBJ1-2, with D tentatively TRBD1 (5 bases). The germline gives CDR1 SGDLS, CDR2 YYNGEE. Trimming removed 0 bases at V and 4 bases at J, with 7 bases between. CDR3 length equals 13 residues. The CDR3: CASSVETGYGYTF. The DNA of the CDR3 is TGTGCCAGCAGCGTAGAAACAGGCTATGGCTACACCTTC.

The chain combines TRBV10-3 with TRBJ2-2; TRBD2 matches at 8 bases. J was trimmed by 2 bases and V by 3 bases; bases with no gene match: 5. In germline, CDR1 is ENHRY, CDR2 SYGVKD. This CDR3 is built from 16 residues. The CDR3 loop is CAISDPGGRNTGELFF. In nucleotides, the CDR3 is TGTGCCATCAGTGACCCGGGGGGGCGAAACACCGGGGAGCTGTTTTTT.

This chain uses TRBV5-1 with TRBJ1-1; 8 bases map to TRBD1. CDR1 is SGHRS, CDR2 YFSETQ, per germline. V trimming: 5 bases; J trimming: 5 bases; junction bases outside the gene matches: 11. The CDR3 contains 15 residues. For the CDR3, the DNA is TGCGCCAGCAGTACGGGACAGGAGGCGGGGACTGAAGCTTTCTTT. It encodes CASSTGQEAGTEAFF.

The rearrangement links TRBV10-1 to TRBJ1-5, with TRBD1 identical over 9 bases. V lost 6 bases, J lost 0 bases, and 6 bases stayed unmatched. CDR1 WNHNN and CDR2 SYGVQD come from the germline V gene (reference sequence). CDR3 length: 16 residues. The CDR3 nucleotides are TGCGCCAGCAGCCGGGACAGGGAGGTTAGCAATCAGCCCCAGCATTTT. Its protein product is CASSRDREVSNQPQHF.

The genes are TRBV18 and TRBJ2-7; 8 nucleotides align to TRBD2. V lost 3 bases, J lost 0 bases, and 4 bases stayed unmatched. The CDR3 has 15 amino acids. The germline V gene encodes CDR1 KGHSH and CDR2 LQKENI. Written as DNA, the CDR3 is TGTGCCAGCTCACCTTCGGGGGGGTCCTCCTACGAGCAGTACTTC. Translated: CASSPSGGSSYEQYF.

The chain employs TRBV5-6 and TRBJ1-2, with 11 bases that match TRBD1. The CDR3 length is 15 residues. Germline lookup yields CDR1 SGHDT and CDR2 YYEEEE. Trimming at V came to 0 bases and at J to 2 bases, leaving 0 bases not matched to a gene. CDR3 DNA: TGTGCCAGCAGCTTGGGGGACAGGGGGAACTATGGCTACACCTTC. Its protein product is CASSLGDRGNYGYTF.

The CDR3 protein is CASSEVSGGTNEQFF. The CDR3 region has the DNA TGTGCCAGCAGTGAAGTTAGCGGGGGGACCAATGAGCAGTTCTTC. The rearrangement uses TRBV6-1 and TRBJ2-1; 10 bases are a match to TRBD2. V shed 1 base and J 6 bases; nucleotides not matched to a gene: 3. Germline V gives CDR1 MNHNS, CDR2 SASEGT. The CDR3 totals 15 residues.

The V call is TRBV11-1, the J call TRBJ1-2, with D possibly TRBD1 on 5 matching bases. The CDR3 is made up of 11 amino acids. Germline lookup yields CDR1 SGHAT and CDR2 FQDESV (reference sequence). The V end lost 5 bases, the J end lost 6 bases, and 7 bases lay between the germline ends. CDR3 residues: CASSPGDGYTF. The CDR3 DNA follows: TGTGCCAGCAGCCCGGGGGATGGCTACACCTTC. The full variable domain, its missing parts supplied by reference TRBV11-1 and TRBJ1-2, is EAEVAQSPRYKITEKSQAVAFWCDPISGHATLYWYRQILGQGPELLVQFQDESVVDDSQLPKDRFSAERLKGVDSTLKIQPAELGDSAMYLCASSPGDGYTFGSGTRLTVV.

This rearrangement joins TRBV5-4 to TRBJ2-7; D possibly corresponds to TRBD1 (6 bases). In germline, CDR1 is SGHNT, CDR2 YYREEE (reference sequence). The CDR3 contains 14 residues. V was shortened by 2 bases and J by 2 bases, with 11 bases between the two germline ends. The CDR3 DNA follows: TGTGCCAGCAGCTTAAAACAGGGAACCTACGAGCAGTACTTC. This translates into CASSLKQGTYEQYF. Full variable domain (missing parts from reference TRBV5-4 and TRBJ2-7): ETGVTQSPTHLIKTRGQQVTLRCSSQSGHNTVSWYQQALGQGPQFIFQYYREEENGRGNFPPRFSGLQFPNYSSELNVNALELDDSALYLCASSLKQGTYEQYFGPGTRLTVT.

Only a few counts were recorded for this clone. The chain uses TRBV12-2 and TRBJ2-3; TRBD2 is taken as the D call from the table, unchecked against the DNA. TRBV12-2 is reported as a pseudogene. This CDR3 is built from 15 residues. CDR3 DNA: TGTGCAAGTCGCGTCAGCGGGGGGGCTTTAGATACGCAGTATTTT. Protein product: CASRVSGGALDTQYF.

V gene TRBV15 combines with J gene TRBJ1-1; 9 positions match TRBD1. The germline CDR1 and CDR2 sequences are LNHNV and YYDKDF (reference sequence). V lost 0 bases, J lost 5 bases, and 7 bases stayed unmatched. This CDR3 has 16 residues. The CDR3 loop is CATSRDGRTGETEAFF. CDR3 coding DNA: TGTGCCACCAGCAGAGATGGGAGGACAGGGGAGACTGAAGCTTTCTTT.

The chain combines TRBV2 with TRBJ1-2; no firm D call. The CDR3 has 15 amino acids. CDR1 SNHLY and CDR2 FYNNEI come from the germline V gene. The ends were cut back, 6 bases at V and 1 base at J, with 15 bases in the middle. The CDR3 spells CASRQATSINYGYTF. The CDR3 nucleotides are TGTGCCAGCAGGCAGGCGACGTCCATTAACTATGGCTACACCTTC. Supplemented by reference TRBV2 and TRBJ1-2, the full variable domain reads EPEVTQTPSHQVTQMGQEVILRCVPISNHLYFYWYRQILGQKVEFLVSFYNNEISEKSEIFDDQFSVERPDGSNFTLKIRSTKLEDSAMYFCASRQATSINYGYTFGSGTRLTVV.

The chain carries TRBV12-3 or TRBV12-4 and TRBJ1-2; D ambiguous. Trimming removed 1 base from V and 7 bases from J, with 4 bases in between. The CDR3 sequence is 11 residues long. CDR3 coding DNA: TGTGCCAGCAGTTTAGGGGCTGGCTACACCTTC. Its translation is CASSLGAGYTF.

There are a few counts of this clone. V is TRBV10-3 and J is TRBJ2-3; 12 positions match TRBD1. Per germline, CDR1 ENHRY and CDR2 SYGVKD. This CDR3 has 18 residues. V was pared by 5 bases and J by 5 bases, with 14 bases of the junction left unmatched. The CDR3 reads CAISSPFGDRGRGDTQYF. DNA of the CDR3: TGTGCCATCAGTTCACCCTTTGGGGACAGGGGGCGCGGAGATACGCAGTATTTT.

The chain links TRBV6-5 to TRBJ1-5; 11 positions agree with TRBD1. The J segment lost 7 bases and the V segment lost 8 bases, leaving 10 bases of the junction unmatched. CDR3 length equals 15 residues. From germline, CDR1 is MNHEY and CDR2 SVGAGI. In DNA form, the CDR3 reads TGTGCCAGCGGAGGACAGGGGGCGCTTTTGCAGCCCCAGCATTTT. Its protein is CASGGQGALLQPQHF.